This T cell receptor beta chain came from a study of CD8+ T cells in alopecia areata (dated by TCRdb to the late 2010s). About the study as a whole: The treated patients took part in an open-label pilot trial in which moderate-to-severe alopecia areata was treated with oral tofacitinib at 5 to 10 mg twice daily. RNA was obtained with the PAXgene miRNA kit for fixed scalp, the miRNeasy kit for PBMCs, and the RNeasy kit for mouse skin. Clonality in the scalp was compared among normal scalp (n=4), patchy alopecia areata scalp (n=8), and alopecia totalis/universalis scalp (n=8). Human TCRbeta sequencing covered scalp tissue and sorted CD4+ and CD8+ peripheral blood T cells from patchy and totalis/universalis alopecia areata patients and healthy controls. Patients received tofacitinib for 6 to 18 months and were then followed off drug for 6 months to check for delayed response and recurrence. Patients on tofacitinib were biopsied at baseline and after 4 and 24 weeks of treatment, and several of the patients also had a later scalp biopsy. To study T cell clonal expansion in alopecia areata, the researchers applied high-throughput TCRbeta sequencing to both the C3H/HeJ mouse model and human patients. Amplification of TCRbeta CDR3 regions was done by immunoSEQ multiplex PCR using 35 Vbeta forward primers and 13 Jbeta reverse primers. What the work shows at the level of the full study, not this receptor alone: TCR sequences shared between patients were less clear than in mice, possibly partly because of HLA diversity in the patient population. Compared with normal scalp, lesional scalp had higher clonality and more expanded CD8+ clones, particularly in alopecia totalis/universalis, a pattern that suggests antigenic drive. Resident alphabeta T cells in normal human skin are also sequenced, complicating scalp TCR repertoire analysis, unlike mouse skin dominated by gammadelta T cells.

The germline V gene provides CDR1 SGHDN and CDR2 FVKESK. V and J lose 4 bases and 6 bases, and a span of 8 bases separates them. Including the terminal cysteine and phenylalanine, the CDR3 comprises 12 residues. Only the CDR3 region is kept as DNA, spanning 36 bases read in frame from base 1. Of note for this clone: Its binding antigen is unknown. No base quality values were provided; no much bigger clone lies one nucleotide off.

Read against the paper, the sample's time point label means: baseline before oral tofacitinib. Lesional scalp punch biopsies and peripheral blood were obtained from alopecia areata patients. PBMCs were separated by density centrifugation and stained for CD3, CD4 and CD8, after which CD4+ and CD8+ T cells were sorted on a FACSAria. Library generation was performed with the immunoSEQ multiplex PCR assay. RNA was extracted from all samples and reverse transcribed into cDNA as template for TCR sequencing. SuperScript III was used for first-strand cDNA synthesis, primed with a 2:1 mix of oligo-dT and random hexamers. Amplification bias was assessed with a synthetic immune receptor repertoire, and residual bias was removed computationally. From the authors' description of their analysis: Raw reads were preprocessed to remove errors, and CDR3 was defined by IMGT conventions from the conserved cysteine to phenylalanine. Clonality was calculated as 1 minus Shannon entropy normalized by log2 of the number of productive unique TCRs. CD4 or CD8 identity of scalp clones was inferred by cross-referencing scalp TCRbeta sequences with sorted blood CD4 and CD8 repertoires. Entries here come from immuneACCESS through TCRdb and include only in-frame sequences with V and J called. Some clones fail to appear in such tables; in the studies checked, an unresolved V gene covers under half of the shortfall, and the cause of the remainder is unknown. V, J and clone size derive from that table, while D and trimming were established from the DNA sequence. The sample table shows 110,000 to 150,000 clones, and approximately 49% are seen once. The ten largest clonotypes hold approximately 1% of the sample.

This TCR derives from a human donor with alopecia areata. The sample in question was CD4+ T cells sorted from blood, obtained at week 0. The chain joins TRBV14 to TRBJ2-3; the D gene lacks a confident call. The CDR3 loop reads CASSPSRDTQYF. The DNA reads TGTGCCAGCAGCCCCTCGCGGGATACGCAGTATTTT.